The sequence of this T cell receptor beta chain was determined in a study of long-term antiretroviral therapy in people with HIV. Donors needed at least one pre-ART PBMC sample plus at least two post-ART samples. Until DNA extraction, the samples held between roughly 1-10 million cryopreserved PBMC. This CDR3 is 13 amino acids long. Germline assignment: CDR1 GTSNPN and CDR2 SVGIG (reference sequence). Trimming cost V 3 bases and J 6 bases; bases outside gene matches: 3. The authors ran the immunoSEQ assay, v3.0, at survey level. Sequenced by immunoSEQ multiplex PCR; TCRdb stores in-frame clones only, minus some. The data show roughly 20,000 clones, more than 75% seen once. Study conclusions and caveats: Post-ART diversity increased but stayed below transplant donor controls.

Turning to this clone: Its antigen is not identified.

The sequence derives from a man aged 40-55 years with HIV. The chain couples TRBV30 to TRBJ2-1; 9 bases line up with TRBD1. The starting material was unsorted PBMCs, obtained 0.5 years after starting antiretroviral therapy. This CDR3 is CAWRVTGGNEQFF. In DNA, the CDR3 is TGTGCCTGGAGGGTGACAGGGGGCAATGAGCAGTTCTTC.